Presented here are 17 T cell receptor beta chains from one specimen sequenced in a study of OX40 agonist ivuxolimab in advanced cancers. TCRdb keeps only in-frame clones here, not all; method: immunoSEQ multiplex PCR. The table includes around 100,000 clones, roughly 90% detected once. The material sequenced was CD4+ or CD8+ T cells sorted from blood, taken in a trial of the OX40 agonist ivuxolimab. These receptors came from an adult with an advanced solid tumor such as melanoma, head and neck, liver or kidney cancer.

The chain links TRBV28 to TRBJ1-5, with D unclear. Trimming stripped 2 bases from V and 9 bases from J, with 8 bases between. This CDR3 has 12 amino acids. The germline V gene has CDR1 MDHEN and CDR2 SYDVKM. The CDR3 reads CASSLSSRPQHF. Written as DNA, the CDR3 is TGTGCCAGCAGTTTAAGCAGCAGGCCCCAGCATTTT.

This chain connects TRBV7-9 to TRBJ2-7; TRBD2 agrees at 8 bases. This CDR3 region has 14 residues. V was pared by 5 bases and J by 4 bases, with 7 bases of the junction left unmatched. From germline, CDR1 is SEHNR and CDR2 FQNEAQ (reference sequence). The CDR3 protein is CASSPAGAGYEQYF. For the CDR3, the DNA is TGTGCCAGCAGCCCAGCGGGAGCTGGTTACGAGCAGTACTTC. The whole variable domain, filled in from reference TRBV7-9 and TRBJ2-7, reads DTGVSQNPRHKITKRGQNVTFRCDPISEHNRLYWYRQTLGQGPEFLTYFQNEAQLEKSRLLSDRFSAERPKGSFSTLEIQRTEQGDSAMYLCASSPAGAGYEQYFGPGTRLTVT.

The V gene is TRBV5-6, the J gene TRBJ2-5; D is perhaps TRBD2 (5 bases). The germline V and J ends were trimmed by 1 base and 5 bases, with 15 bases remaining between them. The CDR3 runs 15 residues. Germline V gene lookup returns CDR1 SGHDT and CDR2 YYEEEE. For the CDR3, the DNA is TGTGCCAGCAGCTTGAGACTACCCGGCCGGGAGACCCAGTACTTC. It translates to CASSLRLPGRETQYF.

The rearrangement uses TRBV7-3 and TRBJ1-6; a possible D gene is TRBD1 (5 bases). The CDR3 length is 13 residues. Trimming cost V 3 bases and J 7 bases, with 7 bases left between them. Germline CDR1 and CDR2: SGHTA and FQGTGA. CDR3 in amino acids: CASSFGTNSPLHF. The DNA of the CDR3 is TGTGCCAGCAGCTTTGGGACCAATTCACCCCTCCACTTT.

This rearrangement joins TRBV7-9 to TRBJ2-1, with D possibly matching TRBD1 (6 bases). The length of the CDR3 is 13 residues. Per the germline V gene, CDR1 is SEHNR and CDR2 is FQNEAQ (reference sequence). V lost 8 bases to trimming and J lost 10 bases, with 18 bases between them. The CDR3, as DNA: TGTGCCAGCCGTACAGGGCAGTCGAGCGAGCAGTTCTTC. This sequence encodes CASRTGQSSEQFF. The full variable domain, in which reference TRBV7-9 and TRBJ2-1 provide the parts outside the CDR3, is DTGVSQNPRHKITKRGQNVTFRCDPISEHNRLYWYRQTLGQGPEFLTYFQNEAQLEKSRLLSDRFSAERPKGSFSTLEIQRTEQGDSAMYLCASRTGQSSEQFFGPGTRLTVL.

The genes are TRBV6-4 and TRBJ1-2, with D perhaps matching TRBD1 (5 bases). Trimming pared 6 bases from V and 7 bases from J, leaving 18 bases between. The CDR3 has 14 residues. CDR1 MRHNA and CDR2 SNTAGT come from the germline V gene. The CDR3 sequence is CASRDSATGFGYTF. CDR3 coding DNA: TGTGCCAGCAGAGACAGTGCCACCGGGTTTGGCTACACCTTC.

The chain carries TRBV2 and TRBJ2-7, with D possibly being TRBD1 or TRBD2 (5 bases each). V was clipped by 9 bases and J by 2 bases, with 20 bases between them. The germline V gene encodes CDR1 SNHLY and CDR2 FYNNEI. This CDR3 contains 15 residues. The CDR3 reads CASEGAGARTYEQYF. CDR3 sequence (DNA): TGTGCCAGTGAAGGGGCGGGTGCACGGACCTACGAGCAGTACTTC.

V and J are TRBV7-2 and TRBJ2-7; 9 nucleotides match TRBD2. Germline V gene sequence: CDR1 SGHTA, CDR2 FQGNSA. Trimming took 1 base from V and 4 from J; bases not matched to a gene: 8. CDR3 length: 16 residues. CDR3 region: CASSLGLAGSPYEQYF. CDR3 bases: TGTGCCAGCAGCTTAGGTCTAGCGGGGAGCCCATACGAGCAGTACTTC.

The chain has TRBV9 and TRBJ2-7; perhaps TRBD1 as D (6 bases). Germline V lookup: CDR1 SGDLS, CDR2 YYNGEE. This CDR3 spans 15 amino acids. Deletions cut 4 bases from V and 0 bases from J, with 14 bases between. In nucleotides, the CDR3 is TGTGCCAGCAGCTCCGGGACACGGAGCTCCTACGAGCAGTACTTC. It is translated as CASSSGTRSSYEQYF.

V gene TRBV4-1 combines with J gene TRBJ2-7; D is uncertain. V gave up 0 bases and J gave up 7 bases, with 16 bases separating them. The CDR3 sequence is 15 residues long. CDR1 MGHRA and CDR2 YSYEKL come from the germline V gene. The CDR3 nucleotides are TGCGCCAGCAGCCAAGACGGGTCCCTACTTCGGGAGCAGTACTTC. Translation gives CASSQDGSLLREQYF.

The rearrangement links TRBV5-1 to TRBJ1-1, with a possible D match to TRBD1 (5 bases). Germline lookup yields CDR1 SGHRS and CDR2 YFSETQ. CDR3 length equals 15 residues. Trimming cost V 3 bases and J 4 bases, with 16 bases left between them. For the CDR3, the DNA is TGCGCCAGCAGCTCCGGGACGATGGGGACCACTGAAGCTTTCTTT. Translated: CASSSGTMGTTEAFF.

The chain joins TRBV30 to TRBJ1-1; no definite D call. Germline CDR1 GTSNPN, CDR2 SVGIG (reference sequence). Trimming removed 3 bases at V and 3 bases at J, with 14 bases between. The CDR3 sequence is 14 residues long. In DNA form, the CDR3 reads TGTGCCTGGAGCCTTACCCTAACGTACACTGAAGCTTTCTTT. This translates into CAWSLTLTYTEAFF.

Only a few counts were recorded for this clone. V usage is TRBV6-5 and J usage is TRBJ1-5; TRBD1 is a possible D gene (5 bases). Deletions cut 0 bases from V and 7 bases from J, with 7 bases between. This CDR3 has 13 amino acids. CDR1 MNHEY and CDR2 SVGAGI come from the germline V gene. Here the CDR3 DNA reads TGTGCCAGCAGTTACTCGAGACAGCAGCCCCAGCATTTT. Translation gives CASSYSRQQPQHF.

The chain recombines TRBV12-5 with TRBJ2-3; TRBD1 is a possible D gene (6 bases). V dropped 3 bases and J dropped 1 base, with 8 bases sitting between them. Germline assignment: CDR1 LGHNT and CDR2 FRNRAP. There are 14 residues in the CDR3. CDR3 DNA: TGTGCTAGTGGTTTAGGGGGAGGCACAGATACGCAGTATTTT. Residues: CASGLGGGTDTQYF.

V and J are TRBV19 and TRBJ2-7, with D unclear. Trimming took 3 bases from V and 2 from J, leaving 14 bases between them. Germline CDR1 reads LNHDA; CDR2 reads SQIVND (reference sequence). CDR3 length: 15 residues. CDR3 DNA: TGTGCCAGTAGTATGTTAGGTACACCAGCCTACGAGCAGTACTTC. Its protein product is CASSMLGTPAYEQYF. Together with reference TRBV19 and TRBJ2-7, the CDR3 gives the full variable domain: DGGITQSPKYLFRKEGQNVTLSCEQNLNHDAMYWYRQDPGQGLRLIYYSQIVNDFQKGDIAEGYSVSREKKESFPLTVTSAQKNPTAFYLCASSMLGTPAYEQYFGPGTRLTVT.

The V call is TRBV28, the J call TRBJ1-5, with D tentatively TRBD1 (6 bases). V was shortened by 3 bases and J by 1 base, with 13 bases between the two germline ends. This CDR3 is 16 amino acids long. Germline V gives CDR1 MDHEN, CDR2 SYDVKM. The CDR3 spells CASSLRGGTSNQPQHF. In DNA form, the CDR3 reads TGTGCCAGCAGTTTGAGGGGGGGGACGAGCAATCAGCCCCAGCATTTT.

The V call is TRBV5-4, the J call TRBJ1-3, with a possible D match to TRBD1 (5 bases). V was clipped by 0 bases and J by 10 bases, with 17 bases between them. The germline CDR1 and CDR2 sequences are SGHNT and YYREEE (reference sequence). The CDR3 contains 15 residues. CDR3 protein: CASSLGGVSTDTIYF. CDR3 sequence (DNA): TGTGCCAGCAGCTTGGGGGGGGTGTCCACCGATACCATATATTTT.